Reported below is one T cell receptor beta chain. Its antigen is still unknown. Sample treatment: approximately 18 received Ad26.COV2.S at low or high dose, single or two shots; about five received placebo; per-sample allocation not given. Sampling was done on day 63 after the first vaccine or placebo injection. The donor's status was that of an adult aged 18-55 years in Boston. Germline loops: CDR1 LNHNV, CDR2 YYDKDF (reference sequence). There are 16 residues in the CDR3. V was clipped by 0 bases and J by 9 bases, with 18 bases between them. These data are taken from a study of Ad26.COV2.S vaccination and SARS-CoV-2 variants. Broader study findings: The TCR breadth and depth analyses may have understated or missed part of the total T cell responses. People who got the vaccine had more spike-specific TCR breadth than people who got placebo. There was reportedly substantial breadth in spike-specific CD8+ and CD4+ T cell responses after vaccination.

Clones were read by immunoSEQ multiplex PCR, and TCRdb kept only the in-frame ones, dropping some. The sample holds some 520,000 clones, 87% seen once. This clonotype originated in a person between 18 and 65 years old who received the Ad26.COV2.S COVID-19 vaccine or a placebo. The chain couples TRBV15 to TRBJ1-5; D perhaps matches TRBD1 (6 bases). The specimen was peripheral blood, collected in a trial of Ad26.COV2.S vaccine versus placebo. CDR3 loop: CATSRDSDSGALPQHF. CDR3 DNA sequence: TGTGCCACCAGCAGAGATAGCGACTCGGGGGCACTGCCCCAGCATTTT.